The present T cell receptor (beta chain) was sequenced within a study of cytotoxic CD8 clonotypes in ibrutinib-treated CLL. Across the study: Some 25 partial and 2 complete responses; at median approximately 70 months, 14 remitted, about twelve progressed. Study-wide results and limits: The study found baseline clonality above age-matched healthy donors, tracking circulating CD8+ T-cell counts. Rare overall, public clonotypes shrank or held steady under therapy. For progressing versus sustained-remission patients, sampling times were not the same.

Data came from immunoSEQ multiplex PCR; TCRdb stores just in-frame clones and leaves some out. The sample comprises more than 300,000 clones, about 77% of which are singletons, and 6.7% rests with the top ten. The V end was cut by 0 bases, the J end by 3 bases, with 12 bases between. The CDR3 covers 16 residues. Germline CDR1 reads LNHNV; CDR2 reads YYDKDF (reference sequence). As regards this clone: Antigen unknown.

The receptor comes from a human donor with chronic lymphocytic leukemia. The sample here was PBMCs, taken before ibrutinib treatment. The V gene is TRBV15, the J gene TRBJ1-3; no definite D call. The CDR3 sequence is CATSRDRQVVGNTIYF. CDR3 sequence (DNA): TGTGCCACCAGCAGAGACCGCCAAGTGGTTGGAAACACCATATATTTT. The whole variable domain, filled in from reference TRBV15 and TRBJ1-3, reads DAMVIQNPRYQVTQFGKPVTLSCSQTLNHNVMYWYQQKSSQAPKLLFHYYDKDFNNEADTPDNFQSRRPNTSFCFLDIRSPGLGDTAMYLCATSRDRQVVGNTIYFGEGSWLTVV.